This T cell receptor (beta chain) was obtained from a study of PD-L1 blockade in urothelial cancer. Time point defined: pretreatment peripheral blood. The germline V gene encodes CDR1 SNHLY and CDR2 FYNNEI. This CDR3 region has 13 residues. V was shortened by 9 bases and J by 6 bases, with 16 bases between the two germline ends. Spiking of synthetic TCR analog templates was performed in each PCR. Profiled with immunoSEQ multiplex PCR; TCRdb holds only in-frame clones, not every one. The repertoire includes some 65,000 clones, under 90% of them detected once, and 3.2% sits in the top ten. The specimen comprised PBMCs, sampled around atezolizumab (anti-PD-L1) treatment. The J gene is TRBJ2-3, the V gene TRBV2; D might be TRBD2 (6 bases). The sequence derives from a man in his 70s with urothelial cancer. The CDR3 spells CASRLEPPDTQYF. In nucleotides, the CDR3 is TGTGCCAGTAGACTAGAACCCCCTGATACGCAGTATTTT.